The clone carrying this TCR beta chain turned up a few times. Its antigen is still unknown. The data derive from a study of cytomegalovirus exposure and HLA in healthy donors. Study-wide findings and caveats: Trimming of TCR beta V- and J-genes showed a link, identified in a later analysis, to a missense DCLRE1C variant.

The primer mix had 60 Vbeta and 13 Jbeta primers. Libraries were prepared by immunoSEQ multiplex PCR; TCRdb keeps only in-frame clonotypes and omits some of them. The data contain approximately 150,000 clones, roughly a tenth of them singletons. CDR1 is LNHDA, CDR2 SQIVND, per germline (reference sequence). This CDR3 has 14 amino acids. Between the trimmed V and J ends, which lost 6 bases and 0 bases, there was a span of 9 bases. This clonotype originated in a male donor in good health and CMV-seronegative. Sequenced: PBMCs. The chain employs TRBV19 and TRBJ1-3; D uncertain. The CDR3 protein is CASRITSSGNTIYF. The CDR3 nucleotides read TGTGCCAGTAGGATCACTAGCTCTGGAAACACCATATATTTT.